This T cell receptor (beta chain) was sequenced during a study of T cell responses to AZD1222 COVID-19 vaccine. Study-level points and caveats: Donor demographics were predominantly white British with a female majority; clonal diversity may be underestimated. Two AZD1222 doses significantly raised spike-specific TCR breadth and depth over controls.

Comments on this clone: Its antigen is currently unknown.

With 8 bases removed from V and 9 bases from J, the gap between germline ends came to 14 bases. This CDR3 is built from 12 residues. Germline-derived CDR1 and CDR2 are MDHEN and SYDVKM. TCRdb's copy holds only in-frame clones and misses some; the assay was immunoSEQ multiplex PCR. This table has some 150,000 clones, 85% to 90% appearing once. This clonotype was sampled from an adult in good health. Sequences were derived from peripheral blood, sampled on day 0 of AZD1222 vaccination. V and J are TRBV28 and TRBJ1-5; D may be TRBD1 (5 bases). CDR3 DNA sequence: TGTGCCAGCTCAGAAGGGGTCCCGCCCCAGCATTTT. It codes for CASSEGVPPQHF.